This is a list of T cell receptor beta chains from one sample in a study of T cell responses to AZD1222 COVID-19 vaccine. Here immunoSEQ multiplex PCR was the method, and the copy in TCRdb shows in-frame clones only, minus some. This sample carries approximately 56,000 clones, 80% to 90% of them seen once, and the ten largest clones take around 15%. The sequencing here drew on peripheral blood, taken on day 0 of AZD1222 vaccination. The receptor set was obtained from an adult in good health. Each CDR3 is given with its conserved first and last residue. Each record gives: CDR3 protein, CDR3 DNA, D gene, clone size, J gene, V gene. The D gene is left open where the match is weak. The size field is filled for only some rows; it gives once, few, many or a size class.

CDR3 protein: CASSYTETSTEAFF
CDR3 DNA: TGTGCCAGCAGTTACACAGAGACGAGCACTGAAGCTTTCTTT
D gene: .
clone size: .
J gene: TRBJ1-1
V gene: TRBV6-5

CDR3 protein: CASSTDSYGYTF
CDR3 DNA: TGTGCCAGCAGTACAGATTCCTATGGCTACACCTTC
D gene: .
clone size: once
J gene: TRBJ1-2
V gene: TRBV6-2/TRBV6-3

CDR3 protein: CASSIDLGQGATTEAFF
CDR3 DNA: TGTGCCAGTAGTATAGATCTGGGGCAGGGGGCGACCACTGAAGCTTTCTTT
D gene: TRBD1
clone size: .
J gene: TRBJ1-1
V gene: TRBV19

CDR3 protein: CASSLRNRVTGELFF
CDR3 DNA: TGTGCCAGCAGTTTACGGAACAGAGTGACCGGGGAGCTGTTTTTT
D gene: .
clone size: .
J gene: TRBJ2-2
V gene: TRBV27

CDR3 protein: CASSEGVNLYGYTF
CDR3 DNA: TGTGCCAGCAGTGAGGGGGTCAACCTCTATGGCTACACCTTC
D gene: .
clone size: .
J gene: TRBJ1-2
V gene: TRBV6-1

CDR3 protein: CASSGHGTRRTGELFF
CDR3 DNA: TGTGCCAGCAGTGGGCACGGGACTAGGAGAACCGGGGAGCTGTTTTTT
D gene: TRBD2
clone size: .
J gene: TRBJ2-2
V gene: TRBV2

CDR3 protein: CASSPRLAGNTGELFF
CDR3 DNA: TGTGCCAGCAGCCCAAGACTAGCGGGGAACACCGGGGAGCTGTTTTTT
D gene: TRBD2
clone size: .
J gene: TRBJ2-2
V gene: TRBV9

CDR3 protein: CASSLWDRNTIYF
CDR3 DNA: TGTGCCAGCAGCTTATGGGACAGAAACACCATATATTTT
D gene: .
clone size: .
J gene: TRBJ1-3
V gene: TRBV7-9

CDR3 protein: CASSLDIRGVTEAFF
CDR3 DNA: TGTGCCAGCAGCTTAGATATCAGGGGGGTCACTGAAGCTTTCTTT
D gene: TRBD1
clone size: once
J gene: TRBJ1-1
V gene: TRBV11-2

CDR3 protein: CATREGRRPSGELFF
CDR3 DNA: TGTGCCACCAGGGAGGGACGAAGGCCTTCTGGGGAGCTGTTTTTT
D gene: .
clone size: .
J gene: TRBJ2-2
V gene: TRBV24-1

CDR3 protein: CASSSREPNEKLFF
CDR3 DNA: TGTGCCAGCAGCTCCAGGGAGCCTAATGAAAAACTGTTTTTT
D gene: .
clone size: few
J gene: TRBJ1-4
V gene: TRBV7-8

CDR3 protein: CASSVVTGAYEQYF
CDR3 DNA: TGTGCCAGCAGTGTAGTAACAGGCGCCTACGAGCAGTACTTC
D gene: .
clone size: .
J gene: TRBJ2-7
V gene: TRBV2

CDR3 protein: CASSLETPNSPLHF
CDR3 DNA: TGTGCCAGCAGCTTAGAAACACCGAATTCACCCCTCCACTTT
D gene: .
clone size: medium-sized
J gene: TRBJ1-6
V gene: TRBV7-9

CDR3 protein: CASSDGTSSDTQYF
CDR3 DNA: TGTGCCAGCAGTGACGGGACTAGTTCAGATACGCAGTATTTT
D gene: TRBD2
clone size: .
J gene: TRBJ2-3
V gene: TRBV6-4

CDR3 protein: CSASDTYEQYF
CDR3 DNA: TGCAGTGCTAGTGACACCTACGAGCAGTACTTC
D gene: .
clone size: once
J gene: TRBJ2-7
V gene: TRBV20-1

CDR3 protein: CASSSGTRDTGELFF
CDR3 DNA: TGCGCCAGCAGCTCCGGGACTAGGGACACCGGGGAGCTGTTTTTT
D gene: TRBD2
clone size: .
J gene: TRBJ2-2
V gene: TRBV5-1

CDR3 protein: CASFNRVTYGYTF
CDR3 DNA: TGTGCCAGCTTCAATAGGGTAACTTATGGCTACACCTTC
D gene: .
clone size: .
J gene: TRBJ1-2
V gene: TRBV6-5

CDR3 protein: CASRRNSDTVYEQYF
CDR3 DNA: TGTGCCAGCAGGAGGAACTCGGACACTGTTTACGAGCAGTACTTC
D gene: .
clone size: .
J gene: TRBJ2-7
V gene: TRBV28

CDR3 protein: CASSEAPFGTEAFF
CDR3 DNA: TGTGCCAGCAGTGAAGCGCCCTTCGGCACTGAAGCTTTCTTT
D gene: .
clone size: .
J gene: TRBJ1-1
V gene: TRBV2

CDR3 protein: CASSWDRVDTGELFF
CDR3 DNA: TGCGCCAGCAGCTGGGACAGGGTAGACACCGGGGAGCTGTTTTTT
D gene: TRBD1
clone size: .
J gene: TRBJ2-2
V gene: TRBV5-1

CDR3 protein: CASAKGQDKLETQYF
CDR3 DNA: TGTGCCAGTGCAAAGGGACAAGACAAACTGGAGACCCAGTACTTC
D gene: .
clone size: once
J gene: TRBJ2-5
V gene: TRBV19

CDR3 protein: CASSVGPDRDYEQYF
CDR3 DNA: TGTGCCAGCAGCGTAGGCCCGGACAGGGACTACGAGCAGTACTTC
D gene: TRBD1
clone size: .
J gene: TRBJ2-7
V gene: TRBV9

CDR3 protein: CASSLETGRYGYTF
CDR3 DNA: TGTGCCAGCAGCTTGGAGACAGGGAGATATGGCTACACCTTC
D gene: TRBD1
clone size: .
J gene: TRBJ1-2
V gene: TRBV7-9

CDR3 protein: CAISGTSQLGENTIYF
CDR3 DNA: TGTGCCATCAGTGGCACCTCCCAGCTGGGAGAAAACACCATATATTTT
D gene: .
clone size: .
J gene: TRBJ1-3
V gene: TRBV10-3

CDR3 protein: CASSQEGPGTSTDTQYF
CDR3 DNA: TGCGCCAGCAGCCAAGAGGGTCCGGGGACTAGCACAGATACGCAGTATTTT
D gene: .
clone size: .
J gene: TRBJ2-3
V gene: TRBV4-1

CDR3 protein: CASSEGTGLNEQFF
CDR3 DNA: TGCGCCAGCAGTGAGGGGACAGGGCTCAATGAGCAGTTCTTC
D gene: TRBD1
clone size: .
J gene: TRBJ2-1
V gene: TRBV10-1

CDR3 protein: CSARTGGGWQETQYF
CDR3 DNA: TGCAGCGCCCGGACAGGGGGCGGGTGGCAAGAGACCCAGTACTTC
D gene: TRBD1
clone size: .
J gene: TRBJ2-5
V gene: TRBV29-1

CDR3 protein: CASSSGQGWIEAFF
CDR3 DNA: TGTGCCAGCAGCTCGGGACAGGGGTGGATTGAAGCTTTCTTT
D gene: TRBD1
clone size: .
J gene: TRBJ1-1
V gene: TRBV5-8

CDR3 protein: CASSNVLDRNQPQHF
CDR3 DNA: TGTGCCAGCAGTAACGTACTGGACCGCAATCAGCCCCAGCATTTT
D gene: .
clone size: .
J gene: TRBJ1-5
V gene: TRBV28

CDR3 protein: CASRHHPEPGQQETQYF
CDR3 DNA: TGTGCCAGCAGACACCATCCCGAACCGGGACAGCAAGAGACCCAGTACTTC
D gene: TRBD1
clone size: .
J gene: TRBJ2-5
V gene: TRBV5-4

CDR3 protein: CASSYEGQSNSLHF
CDR3 DNA: TGTGCCAGCAGTTACGAGGGACAGAGCAATTCCCTCCACTTT
D gene: TRBD1
clone size: .
J gene: TRBJ1-6
V gene: TRBV6-5

CDR3 protein: CSVGQSPGQGFENEQYF
CDR3 DNA: TGCAGCGTTGGACAATCCCCGGGACAGGGGTTTGAGAACGAGCAGTACTTC
D gene: TRBD1
clone size: .
J gene: TRBJ2-7
V gene: TRBV29-1

CDR3 protein: CSASVRTEAFF
CDR3 DNA: TGCAGTGCTAGTGTAAGAACTGAAGCTTTCTTT
D gene: .
clone size: .
J gene: TRBJ1-1
V gene: TRBV20-1

CDR3 protein: CASSFAGPNTEAFF
CDR3 DNA: TGTGCCAGCAGTTTTGCGGGCCCTAACACTGAAGCTTTCTTT
D gene: .
clone size: .
J gene: TRBJ1-1
V gene: TRBV6-5

CDR3 protein: CASSQGINEQFF
CDR3 DNA: TGTGCCAGCAGCCAGGGGATCAATGAGCAGTTCTTC
D gene: .
clone size: .
J gene: TRBJ2-1
V gene: TRBV3-1/TRBV3-2

CDR3 protein: CASSPHLVWGRNNSPLHF
CDR3 DNA: TGCGCCAGCAGCCCACATTTGGTCTGGGGGCGAAATAATTCACCCCTCCACTTT
D gene: .
clone size: .
J gene: TRBJ1-6
V gene: TRBV10-2

CDR3 protein: CASSEDREDQPQHF
CDR3 DNA: TGTGCCAGCAGTGAGGACAGGGAGGATCAGCCCCAGCATTTT
D gene: TRBD1
clone size: .
J gene: TRBJ1-5
V gene: TRBV28

CDR3 protein: CASSPGQGYSNQPQHF
CDR3 DNA: TGTGCCAGCTCACCGGGACAGGGTTATAGCAATCAGCCCCAGCATTTT
D gene: TRBD1
clone size: once
J gene: TRBJ1-5
V gene: TRBV18

CDR3 protein: CASMGGGSTDTQYF
CDR3 DNA: TGTGCCAGCATGGGCGGGGGTAGCACAGATACGCAGTATTTT
D gene: TRBD2
clone size: .
J gene: TRBJ2-3
V gene: TRBV2

CDR3 protein: CASSPWTGLGSTGELFF
CDR3 DNA: TGTGCCAGCAGCCCCTGGACTGGCTTGGGGAGCACCGGGGAGCTGTTTTTT
D gene: .
clone size: .
J gene: TRBJ2-2
V gene: TRBV3-1/TRBV3-2

CDR3 protein: CASSLWTTGEKLFF
CDR3 DNA: TGTGCCAGCAGCTTGTGGACAACAGGTGAAAAACTGTTTTTT
D gene: .
clone size: .
J gene: TRBJ1-4
V gene: TRBV5-6

CDR3 protein: CASSVGWTAEAFF
CDR3 DNA: TGTGCCAGCAGCGTAGGGTGGACAGCCGAAGCTTTCTTT
D gene: .
clone size: few
J gene: TRBJ1-1
V gene: TRBV9

CDR3 protein: CASSYADRNSPLHF
CDR3 DNA: TGTGCCAGCAGTTACGCCGACAGAAATTCACCCCTCCACTTT
D gene: .
clone size: .
J gene: TRBJ1-6
V gene: TRBV6-6

CDR3 protein: CAISDRNQPQHF
CDR3 DNA: TGTGCCATCAGTGATAGGAATCAGCCCCAGCATTTT
D gene: .
clone size: .
J gene: TRBJ1-5
V gene: TRBV10-3

CDR3 protein: CASSLQPRGLVDTQYF
CDR3 DNA: TGCGCCAGCAGCCTGCAGCCCAGGGGGCTGGTAGATACGCAGTATTTT
D gene: TRBD1
clone size: .
J gene: TRBJ2-3
V gene: TRBV4-1

CDR3 protein: CASSLLAGTGSYEQYF
CDR3 DNA: TGCGCCAGCAGCCTTCTTGCGGGGACAGGGTCCTACGAGCAGTACTTC
D gene: TRBD1
clone size: .
J gene: TRBJ2-7
V gene: TRBV4-1

CDR3 protein: CASSLRGKVQETQYF
CDR3 DNA: TGTGCCAGCAGCCTCCGAGGTAAAGTCCAAGAGACCCAGTACTTC
D gene: .
clone size: few
J gene: TRBJ2-5
V gene: TRBV28

CDR3 protein: CASSVAGGDGYTF
CDR3 DNA: TGTGCCAGCAGCGTAGCGGGAGGGGATGGCTACACCTTC
D gene: .
clone size: .
J gene: TRBJ1-2
V gene: TRBV9

CDR3 protein: CASSLRLAGGPSGELFF
CDR3 DNA: TGTGCCAGCAGCTTACGTTTAGCGGGGGGGCCTTCCGGGGAGCTGTTTTTT
D gene: TRBD2
clone size: .
J gene: TRBJ2-2
V gene: TRBV7-9

CDR3 protein: CATSDATGGLETQYF
CDR3 DNA: TGTGCCACCAGTGATGCTACAGGGGGATTAGAGACCCAGTACTTC
D gene: TRBD1
clone size: once
J gene: TRBJ2-5
V gene: TRBV24-1

CDR3 protein: CASSSREIFYEQYF
CDR3 DNA: TGTGCCAGCAGTTCCCGCGAGATCTTCTACGAGCAGTACTTC
D gene: .
clone size: once
J gene: TRBJ2-7
V gene: TRBV28

CDR3 protein: CASSESGFGTQYF
CDR3 DNA: TGTGCCAGCAGTGAAAGCGGGTTTGGGACCCAGTACTTC
D gene: .
clone size: once
J gene: TRBJ2-5
V gene: TRBV2

CDR3 protein: CASSEAGGSTDTQYF
CDR3 DNA: TGTGCCAGCAGTGAAGCGGGGGGGAGCACAGATACGCAGTATTTT
D gene: TRBD2
clone size: medium-sized
J gene: TRBJ2-3
V gene: TRBV2

CDR3 protein: CASRENMTGPLNTEAFF
CDR3 DNA: TGTGCCAGCAGAGAAAATATGACCGGGCCCTTGAACACTGAAGCTTTCTTT
D gene: .
clone size: once
J gene: TRBJ1-1
V gene: TRBV21-1

CDR3 protein: CASSLGHEGTEAFF
CDR3 DNA: TGTGCCAGCAGCCTAGGGCATGAGGGGACTGAAGCTTTCTTT
D gene: .
clone size: .
J gene: TRBJ1-1
V gene: TRBV11-1

CDR3 protein: CASSPRHTDTQYF
CDR3 DNA: TGTGCCAGCTCACCGAGACACACAGATACGCAGTATTTT
D gene: .
clone size: .
J gene: TRBJ2-3
V gene: TRBV18

CDR3 protein: CASQRGDTQYF
CDR3 DNA: TGTGCCAGCCAGAGGGGAGATACGCAGTATTTT
D gene: .
clone size: .
J gene: TRBJ2-3
V gene: TRBV5-4